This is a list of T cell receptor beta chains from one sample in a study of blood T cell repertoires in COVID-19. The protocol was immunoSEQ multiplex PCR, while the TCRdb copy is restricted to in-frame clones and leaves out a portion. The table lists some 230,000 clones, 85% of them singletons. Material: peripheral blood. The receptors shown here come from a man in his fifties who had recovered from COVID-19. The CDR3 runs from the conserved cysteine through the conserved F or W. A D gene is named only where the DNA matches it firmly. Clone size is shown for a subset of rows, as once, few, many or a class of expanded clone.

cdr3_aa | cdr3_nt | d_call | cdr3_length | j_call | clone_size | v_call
CASSLTTGGLAEKLFF | TGCGCCAGCAGCTTAACAACAGGGGGCTTGGCTGAAAAACTGTTTTTT | TRBD1 | 16 | TRBJ1-4 | NA | TRBV5-1
CATSDPSTGSGNTIYF | TGTGCCACCAGTGATCCATCGACAGGCTCTGGAAACACCATATATTTT | NA | 16 | TRBJ1-3 | NA | TRBV24-1
CASSIQSNTEAFF | TGTGCCAGCAGTATACAGTCGAACACTGAAGCTTTCTTT | NA | 13 | TRBJ1-1 | NA | TRBV7-2
CASSQTGGAGQYF | TGTGCCAGCAGCCAAACAGGGGGCGCTGGGCAGTACTTC | TRBD1 | 13 | TRBJ2-7 | NA | TRBV3-1/TRBV3-2
CARGTSASANYGYTF | TGTGCCCGGGGTACCTCCGCAAGCGCTAACTATGGCTACACCTTC | NA | 15 | TRBJ1-2 | NA | TRBV30
CASSPRGLVEGEQFF | TGTGCCAGCTCACCGAGAGGACTAGTCGAGGGTGAGCAGTTCTTC | TRBD2 | 15 | TRBJ2-1 | NA | TRBV18
CASSSVAGVRTGELFF | TGTGCCAGCAGCTCCGTAGCGGGAGTTCGGACCGGGGAGCTGTTTTTT | TRBD2 | 16 | TRBJ2-2 | NA | TRBV7-9
CASSEYDRAGYTEAFF | TGCGCCAGCAGTGAGTATGACAGGGCAGGGTACACTGAAGCTTTCTTT | TRBD1 | 16 | TRBJ1-1 | NA | TRBV10-2
CASSLPFSGELFF | TGTGCCAGCAGCCTTCCGTTCTCCGGGGAGCTGTTTTTT | NA | 13 | TRBJ2-2 | few | TRBV7-2
CAIGVAAGGNEQFF | TGTGCCATCGGTGTGGCAGCGGGGGGGAATGAGCAGTTCTTC | TRBD2 | 14 | TRBJ2-1 | NA | TRBV10-3
CASSIGGATGELFF | TGTGCCAGTAGTATCGGCGGGGCAACCGGGGAGCTGTTTTTT | NA | 14 | TRBJ2-2 | NA | TRBV19
CATSDLVPWGTQYF | TGTGCCACCAGTGATTTGGTCCCGTGGGGCACGCAGTATTTT | NA | 14 | TRBJ2-3 | NA | TRBV24-1
CASTAQGQTYEQYF | TGTGCCAGCACCGCCCAAGGACAGACCTACGAGCAGTACTTC | NA | 14 | TRBJ2-7 | NA | TRBV6-6
CASSLPGSGRGYTF | TGTGCCAGCAGTTTACCGGGCTCCGGGAGAGGCTACACCTTC | NA | 14 | TRBJ1-2 | NA | TRBV28
CASSLSGANLDGYTF | TGTGCCAGCAGTTTGTCAGGGGCTAATCTTGATGGCTACACCTTC | NA | 15 | TRBJ1-2 | once | TRBV28
CASSLSTGNYGYTF | TGTGCCAGCAGCTTATCTACAGGAAACTATGGCTACACCTTC | NA | 14 | TRBJ1-2 | NA | TRBV13
CASSPRGQAVYQPQHF | TGTGCCAGCTCACCACGGGGACAGGCAGTGTATCAGCCCCAGCATTTT | TRBD1 | 16 | TRBJ1-5 | NA | TRBV18
CASSLRLAGVETQYF | TGTGCCAGCAGCCTCCGACTAGCGGGAGTGGAGACCCAGTACTTC | TRBD2 | 15 | TRBJ2-5 | NA | TRBV9
CASSLGPGLAGVEQYF | TGTGCCAGCAGCTTAGGACCGGGACTAGCGGGAGTTGAGCAGTACTTC | TRBD2 | 16 | TRBJ2-7 | NA | TRBV7-9
CASSFWTTGSSGNTIYF | TGTGCCAGCAGCTTCTGGACAACAGGGTCCTCTGGAAACACCATATATTTT | NA | 17 | TRBJ1-3 | NA | TRBV7-2
CASSRQGAGNIQYF | TGTGCCAGCAGCAGACAGGGGGCGGGGAACATTCAGTACTTC | TRBD1 | 14 | TRBJ2-4 | NA | TRBV6-5
CASSEWVDSSYNEQFF | TGCGCCAGCAGTGAGTGGGTGGACAGCTCCTACAATGAGCAGTTCTTC | NA | 16 | TRBJ2-1 | NA | TRBV10-1
CASSLRTEAFF | TGTGCCAGCAGTCTGAGGACTGAAGCTTTCTTT | NA | 11 | TRBJ1-1 | NA | TRBV28
CASSLPGNTIYF | TGTGCCAGCAGTTTACCGGGAAACACCATATATTTT | NA | 12 | TRBJ1-3 | NA | TRBV28
CASSMHRAGNSPLHF | TGTGCCAGCAGTATGCACAGGGCGGGCAATTCACCCCTCCACTTT | NA | 15 | TRBJ1-6 | NA | TRBV7-8
CASSEDRRGELFF | TGTGCCAGCAGTGAAGACAGGCGCGGGGAGCTGTTTTTT | NA | 13 | TRBJ2-2 | NA | TRBV2
CASSFLEGPNSNQPQHF | TGTGCCAGCAGTTTCTTAGAGGGCCCCAATAGCAATCAGCCCCAGCATTTT | NA | 17 | TRBJ1-5 | NA | TRBV28
CASTPGAGSPLHF | TGTGCCAGCACCCCGGGTGCGGGCTCACCCCTCCACTTT | NA | 13 | TRBJ1-6 | NA | TRBV7-2
CASSSRSWRGTGELFF | TGTGCCAGCAGTTCCCGCTCATGGAGGGGCACCGGGGAGCTGTTTTTT | NA | 16 | TRBJ2-2 | NA | TRBV28
CASSEWSQVVHQPQHF | TGTGCCAGCAGTGAATGGTCCCAGGTCGTCCATCAGCCCCAGCATTTT | NA | 16 | TRBJ1-5 | NA | TRBV6-1
CASSQVFMPRGRGDEQFF | TGTGCCAGCAGCCAAGTTTTCATGCCGCGCGGGAGAGGTGATGAGCAGTTCTTC | TRBD2 | 18 | TRBJ2-1 | many | TRBV14
CASSILGQANTGELFF | TGTGCCAGTAGTATTCTTGGACAGGCTAACACCGGGGAGCTGTTTTTT | TRBD1 | 16 | TRBJ2-2 | NA | TRBV19
CASSSPKGAGPRETQYF | TGTGCCAGCAGCTCCCCCAAAGGGGCAGGACCGAGGGAGACCCAGTACTTC | NA | 17 | TRBJ2-5 | once | TRBV7-2
CAWSVGTGYNQPQHF | TGTGCCTGGAGCGTAGGGACAGGGTACAATCAGCCCCAGCATTTT | TRBD1 | 15 | TRBJ1-5 | NA | TRBV30
CASRPTGNYGYTF | TGTGCCAGCAGACCGACAGGGAACTATGGCTACACCTTC | TRBD1 | 13 | TRBJ1-2 | once | TRBV6-5
CASSAGTKRGLSSYNEQFF | TGTGCCAGCAGCGCCGGGACGAAAAGGGGGCTGAGCTCCTACAATGAGCAGTTCTTC | TRBD1 | 19 | TRBJ2-1 | NA | TRBV9
CASSVSMGGLAGEQYF | TGTGCCAGCAGTGTATCGATGGGGGGACTAGCGGGAGAGCAGTACTTC | TRBD2 | 16 | TRBJ2-7 | NA | TRBV2
CASRRLDYSNQPQHF | TGTGCCAGTAGGCGACTTGACTATAGCAATCAGCCCCAGCATTTT | NA | 15 | TRBJ1-5 | once | TRBV19
CASSLEWSGMETQYF | TGTGCCAGCAGCTTGGAGTGGAGCGGGATGGAGACCCAGTACTTC | TRBD2 | 15 | TRBJ2-5 | NA | TRBV9